A single sample is the source of the 9 T cell receptor beta chains below, sequenced in a study of T cells after yellow fever vaccination. MiXCR was run by TCRdb on the 5' RACE reads, yielding one entry per CDR3 protein. The sample consists of some 80,000 distinct CDR3 sequences, approximately 12% of them appearing once. This sample comprised CD8+ T cells not binding an NS4B(214-222) dextramer, sorted from PBMCs, obtained roughly 20 days after the first yellow fever vaccination. Receptors originate from a man between 18 and 35 years old who received the YFV17D yellow fever vaccine.

CDR3 in DNA: TGTGCCAGCAGCTTAGGGAGGCTGGACCCAGAGACCCAGTACTTC. Translated, it gives CASSLGRLDPETQYF. The V call is TRBV7-9, the J call TRBJ2-5; D is possibly TRBD2 (5 bases). Deletions cut 1 base from V and 4 bases from J, with 13 bases between. The CDR3 runs 15 residues. The germline V gene encodes CDR1 SEHNR and CDR2 FQNEAQ (reference sequence).

The chain combines TRBV9 with TRBJ2-5; TRBD2 matches at 8 bases. CDR3 length: 15 residues. The junction had 9 bases not matched to a gene; V was cut back by 4 bases and J by 4 bases. Per the germline V gene, CDR1 is SGDLS and CDR2 is YYNGEE. The CDR3 DNA is TGTGCCAGCAGCCTAATAGCGGGGAAAGGAGAGACCCAGTACTTC. It yields the protein CASSLIAGKGETQYF.

The J gene is TRBJ2-7, the V gene TRBV15; TRBD1 might be the D (5 bases). CDR3 length: 11 amino acids. With 8 bases removed from V and 6 bases from J, the gap between germline ends came to 11 bases. CDR1 is LNHNV and CDR2 is YYDKDF in the germline V gene (reference sequence). The CDR3 nucleotides are TGTGCCACCTGGACAACCCCCGAGCAGTACTTC. As protein: CATWTTPEQYF.

The rearrangement links TRBV4-1 to TRBJ1-5; no clear D. The V end lost 0 bases, the J end lost 6 bases, and 9 bases lay between the germline ends. The CDR3 totals 14 residues. The germline V gene has CDR1 MGHRA and CDR2 YSYEKL. DNA of the CDR3: TGCGCCAGCAGCCAAGATCGGATAGGTCAGCCCCAGCATTTT. Translating gives CASSQDRIGQPQHF.

The V gene is TRBV20-1, the J gene TRBJ2-7; TRBD2 agrees at 9 bases. Per the germline V gene, CDR1 is DFQATT and CDR2 is SNEGSKA (reference sequence). J was trimmed by 3 bases and V by 5 bases; bases with no gene match: 8. This CDR3 contains 14 residues. CDR3 in amino acids: CSAWSAGGLYEQYF. As DNA, the CDR3 is TGCAGTGCTTGGTCGGCGGGGGGGCTCTACGAGCAGTACTTC.

This clonotype has only a few counts. The rearrangement joins TRBV7-2 to TRBJ2-7; D remains ambiguous. The CDR3 consists of 14 residues. V lost 3 bases, J lost 6 bases, and 15 bases lay in between. From germline, CDR1 is SGHTA and CDR2 FQGNSA. In DNA form, the CDR3 reads TGTGCCAGCAGCTTTGTAGGAGCCTGGGGCGAGCAGTACTTC. Translating gives CASSFVGAWGEQYF.

This clonotype was found a few times. CDR3 bases: TGTGCCAGCAGCTTGGGTTCGACGCAGGTCGGCAATGAGCAGTTCTTC. This codes for CASSLGSTQVGNEQFF. The chain carries TRBV5-6 and TRBJ2-1; D unclear. Deletions cut 0 bases from V and 6 bases from J, with 16 bases between. Germline CDR1 reads SGHDT; CDR2 reads YYEEEE. The CDR3 is made up of 16 amino acids.

This chain joins TRBV19 and TRBJ2-3; the D is unclear. Trimming took 5 bases from V and 1 from J, leaving 4 bases between them. The CDR3 contains 12 residues. Germline CDR1 and CDR2: LNHDA and SQIVND (reference sequence). CDR3 sequence reads: CASSEGTDTQYF. In DNA form, the CDR3 reads TGTGCCAGTAGTGAGGGCACAGATACGCAGTATTTT.

The rearrangement links TRBV6-6 to TRBJ2-2; D possibly corresponds to TRBD1 (5 bases). Germline-derived CDR1 and CDR2 are MNHNY and SVGAGI (reference sequence). Deletions cut 6 bases from V and 10 bases from J, with 9 bases between. This CDR3 has 11 amino acids. CDR3 loop: CASRGPPELFF. CDR3 bases: TGTGCCAGCAGGGGGCCCCCGGAGCTGTTTTTT.